This T cell receptor beta chain comes out of a study of T cell responses to AZD1222 COVID-19 vaccine. Study results and limitations: Spike regions recognized by vaccine-associated CD4 TCRs spanned the protein, led by 160-218 and 743-854.

Turning to this clone: Its specificity is unknown.

Sequencing was performed with immunoSEQ multiplex PCR; in TCRdb, only in-frame clones are kept and a portion is missing. Among about 70,000 clones listed, about 83% were seen once. CDR1 LNHNV and CDR2 YYDKDF come from the germline V gene (reference sequence). The V and J ends lost 5 bases and 0 bases respectively, with 10 bases between them. This CDR3 comprises 14 residues. Some second doses came at about 4 weeks and others at about 12 weeks; these were pooled. This TCR came from an adult who received the AZD1222 COVID-19 vaccine. The V and J genes are TRBV15 and TRBJ2-5, with D uncertain. The specimen was peripheral blood, collected 28 days after the second AZD1222 dose. CDR3 sequence (DNA): TGTGCCACCAGCCCCCGCTGGTACCAAGAGACCCAGTACTTC. Its protein is CATSPRWYQETQYF.